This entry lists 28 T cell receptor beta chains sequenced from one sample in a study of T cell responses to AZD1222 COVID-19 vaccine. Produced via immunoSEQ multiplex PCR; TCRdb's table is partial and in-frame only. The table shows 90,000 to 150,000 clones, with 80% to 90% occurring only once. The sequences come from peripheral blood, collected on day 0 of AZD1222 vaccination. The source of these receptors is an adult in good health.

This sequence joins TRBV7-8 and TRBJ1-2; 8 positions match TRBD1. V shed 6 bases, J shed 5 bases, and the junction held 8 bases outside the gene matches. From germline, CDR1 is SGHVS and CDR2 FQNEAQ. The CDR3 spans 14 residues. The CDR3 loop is CASRDTGGDYGYTF. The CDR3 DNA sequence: TGTGCCAGCAGGGATACAGGGGGGGATTATGGCTACACCTTC.

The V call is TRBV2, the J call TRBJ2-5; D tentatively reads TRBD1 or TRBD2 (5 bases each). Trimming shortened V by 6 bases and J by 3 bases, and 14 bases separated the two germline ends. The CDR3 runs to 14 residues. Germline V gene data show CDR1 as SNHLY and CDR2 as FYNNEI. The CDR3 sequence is CASRAGTAEETQYF. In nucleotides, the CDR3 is TGTGCCAGCAGGGCCGGGACCGCAGAAGAGACCCAGTACTTC.

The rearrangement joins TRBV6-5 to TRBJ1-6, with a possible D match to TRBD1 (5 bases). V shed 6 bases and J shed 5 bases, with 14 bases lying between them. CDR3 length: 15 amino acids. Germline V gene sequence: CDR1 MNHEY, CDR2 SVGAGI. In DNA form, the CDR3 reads TGTGCCAGCAGGAAGTACGGGGCAAATAATTCACCCCTCCACTTT. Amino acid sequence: CASRKYGANNSPLHF.

CDR3 loop: CASSPRTGGNADTQYF. As DNA, the CDR3 is TGTGCCAGCAGCCCCCGGACAGGGGGCAACGCAGATACGCAGTATTTT. The V call is TRBV9, the J call TRBJ2-3; TRBD1 aligns across 11 bases. V dropped 4 bases and J dropped 4; count of bases not matched to a gene: 8. The germline V gene has CDR1 SGDLS and CDR2 YYNGEE. The CDR3 contains 16 residues.

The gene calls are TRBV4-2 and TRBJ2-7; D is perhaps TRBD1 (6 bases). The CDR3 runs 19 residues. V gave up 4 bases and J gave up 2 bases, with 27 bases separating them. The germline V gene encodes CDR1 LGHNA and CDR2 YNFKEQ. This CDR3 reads CASSPRPGAGDTVTYEQYF. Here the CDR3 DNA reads TGTGCCAGCAGCCCGAGACCAGGAGCCGGGGACACCGTAACCTACGAGCAGTACTTC.

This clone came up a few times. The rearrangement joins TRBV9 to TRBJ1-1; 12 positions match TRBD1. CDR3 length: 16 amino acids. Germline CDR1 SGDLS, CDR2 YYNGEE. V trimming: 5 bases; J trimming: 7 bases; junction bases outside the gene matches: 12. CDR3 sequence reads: CASSPGQGALSGEAFF. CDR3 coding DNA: TGTGCCAGCAGTCCGGGACAGGGGGCGCTTTCTGGTGAAGCTTTCTTT.

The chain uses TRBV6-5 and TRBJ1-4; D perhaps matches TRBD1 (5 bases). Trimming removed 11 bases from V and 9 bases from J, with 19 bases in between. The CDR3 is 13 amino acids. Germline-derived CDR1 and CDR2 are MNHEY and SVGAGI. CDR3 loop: CAGRGARSKKLFF. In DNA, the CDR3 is TGTGCCGGACGAGGGGCGCGGTCGAAAAAACTGTTTTTT.

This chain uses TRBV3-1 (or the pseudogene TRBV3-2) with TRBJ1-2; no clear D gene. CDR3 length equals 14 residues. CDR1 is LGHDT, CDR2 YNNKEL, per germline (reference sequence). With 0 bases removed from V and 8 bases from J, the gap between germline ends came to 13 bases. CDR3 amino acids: CASSQDTAPAGYTF. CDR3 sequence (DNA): TGTGCCAGCAGCCAAGATACAGCTCCGGCGGGCTACACCTTC.

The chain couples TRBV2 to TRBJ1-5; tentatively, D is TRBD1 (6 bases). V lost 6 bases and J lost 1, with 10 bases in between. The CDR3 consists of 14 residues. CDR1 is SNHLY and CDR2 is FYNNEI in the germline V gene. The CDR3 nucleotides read TGTGCCAGCAGACAGGGTTTAAGCAATCAGCCCCAGCATTTT. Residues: CASRQGLSNQPQHF.

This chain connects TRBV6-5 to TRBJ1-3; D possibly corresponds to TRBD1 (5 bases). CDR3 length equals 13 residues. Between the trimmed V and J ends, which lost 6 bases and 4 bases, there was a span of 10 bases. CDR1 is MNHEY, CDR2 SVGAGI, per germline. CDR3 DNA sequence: TGTGCCAGCAGCGAGAGGGGCGGAAACACCATATATTTT. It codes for CASSERGGNTIYF.

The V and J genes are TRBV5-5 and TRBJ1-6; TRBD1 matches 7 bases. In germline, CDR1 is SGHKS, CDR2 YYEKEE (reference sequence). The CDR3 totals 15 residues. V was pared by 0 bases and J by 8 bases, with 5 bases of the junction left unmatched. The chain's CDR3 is CASSLVPGGDSPLHF. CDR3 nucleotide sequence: TGTGCCAGCAGCTTGGTGCCAGGGGGGGATTCACCCCTCCACTTT.

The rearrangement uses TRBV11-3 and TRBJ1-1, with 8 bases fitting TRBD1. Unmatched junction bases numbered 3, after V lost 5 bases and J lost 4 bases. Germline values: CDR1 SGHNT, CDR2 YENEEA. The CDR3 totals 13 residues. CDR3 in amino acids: CASSGDRGTEAFF. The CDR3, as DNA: TGTGCCAGCAGCGGTGACAGGGGCACTGAAGCTTTCTTT.

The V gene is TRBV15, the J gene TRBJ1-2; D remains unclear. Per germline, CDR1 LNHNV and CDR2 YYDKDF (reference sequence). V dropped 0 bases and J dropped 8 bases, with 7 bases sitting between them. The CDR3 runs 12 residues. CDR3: CATSRDHGGYTF. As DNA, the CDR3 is TGTGCCACCAGCAGAGATCATGGCGGCTACACCTTC.

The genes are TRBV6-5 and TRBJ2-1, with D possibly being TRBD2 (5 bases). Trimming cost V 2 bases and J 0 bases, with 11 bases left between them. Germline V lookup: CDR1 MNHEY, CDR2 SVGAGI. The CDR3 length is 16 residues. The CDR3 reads CASSYEGGSSYNEQFF. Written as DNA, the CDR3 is TGTGCCAGCAGTTACGAGGGCGGAAGCTCCTACAATGAGCAGTTCTTC.

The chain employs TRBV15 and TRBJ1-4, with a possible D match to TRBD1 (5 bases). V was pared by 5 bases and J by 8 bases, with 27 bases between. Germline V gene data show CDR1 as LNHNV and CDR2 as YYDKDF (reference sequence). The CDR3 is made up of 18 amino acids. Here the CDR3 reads CATSPGGSGVFFGEKLFF. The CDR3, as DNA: TGTGCCACCAGCCCTGGGGGGTCAGGTGTGTTTTTTGGGGAAAAACTGTTTTTT.

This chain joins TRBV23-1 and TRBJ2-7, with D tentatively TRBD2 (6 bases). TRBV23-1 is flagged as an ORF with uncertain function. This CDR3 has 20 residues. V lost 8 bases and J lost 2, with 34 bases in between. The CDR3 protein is CASPHRGGSPSISATYEQYF. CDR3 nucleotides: TGCGCCAGCCCTCACCGGGGAGGCAGTCCTTCAATCTCGGCGACCTACGAGCAGTACTTC.

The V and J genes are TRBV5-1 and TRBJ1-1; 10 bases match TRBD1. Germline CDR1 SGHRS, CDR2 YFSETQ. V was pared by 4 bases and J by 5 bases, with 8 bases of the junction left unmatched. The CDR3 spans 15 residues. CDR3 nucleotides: TGCGCCAGCAGCGGCCCGGGACAGGGGAAGACTGAAGCTTTCTTT. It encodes CASSGPGQGKTEAFF.

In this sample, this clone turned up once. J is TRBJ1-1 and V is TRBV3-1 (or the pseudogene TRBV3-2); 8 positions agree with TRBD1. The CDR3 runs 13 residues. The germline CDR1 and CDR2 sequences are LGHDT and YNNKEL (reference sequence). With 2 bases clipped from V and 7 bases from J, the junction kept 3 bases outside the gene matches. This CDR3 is CASSQRTGIEAFF. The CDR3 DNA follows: TGTGCCAGCAGCCAACGGACAGGGATTGAAGCTTTCTTT.

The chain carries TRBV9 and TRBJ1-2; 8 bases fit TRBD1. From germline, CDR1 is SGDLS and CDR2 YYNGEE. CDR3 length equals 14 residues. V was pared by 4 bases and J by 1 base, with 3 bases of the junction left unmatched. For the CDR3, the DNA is TGTGCCAGCAGCCCAGGACAGGGTAACTATGGCTACACCTTC. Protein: CASSPGQGNYGYTF.

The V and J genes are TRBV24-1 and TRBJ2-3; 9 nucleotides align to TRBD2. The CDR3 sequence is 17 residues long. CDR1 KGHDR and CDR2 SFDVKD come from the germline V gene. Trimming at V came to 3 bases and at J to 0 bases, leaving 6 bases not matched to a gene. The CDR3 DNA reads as TGTGCCACCAGTGATGAAGCGGGAGGAAGTAGCACAGATACGCAGTATTTT. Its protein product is CATSDEAGGSSTDTQYF.

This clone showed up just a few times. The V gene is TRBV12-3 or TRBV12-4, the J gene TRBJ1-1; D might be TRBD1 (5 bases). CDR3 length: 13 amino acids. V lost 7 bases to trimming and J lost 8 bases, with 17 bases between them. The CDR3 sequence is CASNLAVRAEAFF. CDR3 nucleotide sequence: TGTGCCAGCAACTTGGCTGTCAGGGCGGAAGCTTTCTTT.

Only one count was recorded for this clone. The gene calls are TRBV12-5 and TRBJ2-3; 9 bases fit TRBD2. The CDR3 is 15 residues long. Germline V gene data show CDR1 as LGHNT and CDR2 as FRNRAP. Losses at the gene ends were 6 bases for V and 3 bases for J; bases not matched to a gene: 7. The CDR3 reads CASGKAGGRTDTQYF. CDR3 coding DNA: TGTGCTAGTGGCAAAGCGGGGGGCCGGACAGATACGCAGTATTTT.

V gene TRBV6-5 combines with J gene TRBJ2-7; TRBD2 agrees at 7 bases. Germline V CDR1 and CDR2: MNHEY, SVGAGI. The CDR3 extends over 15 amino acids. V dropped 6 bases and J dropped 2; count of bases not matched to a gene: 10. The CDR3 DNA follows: TGTGCCAGCAGCCAATCGCGGGGGTCCACCTACGAGCAGTACTTC. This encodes CASSQSRGSTYEQYF.

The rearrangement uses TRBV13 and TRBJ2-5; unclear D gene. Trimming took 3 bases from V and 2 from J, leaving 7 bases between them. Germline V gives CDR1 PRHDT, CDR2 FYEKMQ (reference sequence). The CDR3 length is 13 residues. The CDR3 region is CASSFWQQETQYF. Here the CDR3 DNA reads TGTGCCAGCAGCTTTTGGCAGCAAGAGACCCAGTACTTC.

The CDR3 nucleotides read TGTGCCAGCAGCTTGTTGAACACTGAAGCTTTCTTT. Amino acids: CASSLLNTEAFF. This chain uses TRBV7-6 with TRBJ1-1; D gene uncertain. Germline V gives CDR1 SGHVS, CDR2 FNYEAQ. With 3 bases removed from V and 0 bases from J, the gap between germline ends came to 2 bases. The CDR3 consists of 12 residues.

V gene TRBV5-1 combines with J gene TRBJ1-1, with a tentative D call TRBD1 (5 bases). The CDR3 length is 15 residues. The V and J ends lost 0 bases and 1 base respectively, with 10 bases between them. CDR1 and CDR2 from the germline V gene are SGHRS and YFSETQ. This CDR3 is CASSLVVGANTEAFF. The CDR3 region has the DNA TGCGCCAGCAGCTTGGTTGTAGGGGCGAACACTGAAGCTTTCTTT.

The CDR3 protein is CASIGVYNEQFF. CDR3 nucleotides: TGTGCCAGTATTGGTGTCTACAATGAGCAGTTCTTC. This chain uses TRBV19 with TRBJ2-1; D not certain. The V and J ends lost 7 bases and 3 bases respectively, with 7 bases between them. CDR1 and CDR2 (germline): LNHDA, SQIVND (reference sequence). The CDR3 is 12 residues long.

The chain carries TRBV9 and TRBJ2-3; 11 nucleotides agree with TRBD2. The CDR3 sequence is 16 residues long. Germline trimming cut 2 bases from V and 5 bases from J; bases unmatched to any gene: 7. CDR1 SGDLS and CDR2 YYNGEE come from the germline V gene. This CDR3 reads CASSVLSGGAVDTQYF. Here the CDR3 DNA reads TGTGCCAGCAGCGTCCTTAGCGGGGGGGCGGTAGATACGCAGTATTTT.